The source of this T cell receptor beta chain is a study of blood T cell repertoires in COVID-19. About the research overall: Italy, Spain and the United States were the sources of the convalescent and acute COVID-19 samples. T cells, B-cell-depleted T cells, or PBMCs provided the cDNA or gDNA that served as material.

The assay was immunoSEQ multiplex PCR, and TCRdb's table has in-frame clones only and misses some. The data hold around 150,000 clones, with 78% observed a single time. This clone was seen a few times. Deletions cut 3 bases from V and 10 bases from J, with 4 bases between. The V gene's germline CDR1 is MNHNS and CDR2 SASEGT. This CDR3 is 11 amino acids long. This chain links TRBV6-1 with TRBJ1-6; D unresolved. Sequencing input: peripheral blood. The receptor's source is a man aged 55 to 70 who had recovered from COVID-19. This CDR3 is CASSDPSPLHF. The DNA of the CDR3 is TGTGCCAGCAGTGATCCGTCACCCCTCCACTTT.